Below, 16 T cell receptor beta chains from the same sample are listed, as sequenced in a study of T cell responses to AZD1222 COVID-19 vaccine. Clones were read by immunoSEQ multiplex PCR, and TCRdb kept only the in-frame ones, dropping some. This table holds under 200,000 clones, approximately 90% found once. This specimen was peripheral blood, taken 28 days after the second AZD1222 dose. Every receptor here comes from an adult who received the AZD1222 COVID-19 vaccine.

Only a few counts were recorded for this clone. This chain connects TRBV7-3 to TRBJ1-3; D call uncertain. Between the trimmed V and J ends, which lost 1 base and 9 bases, there was a span of 13 bases. Germline CDR1 SGHTA, CDR2 FQGTGA. The CDR3 has 14 amino acids. This CDR3 is CASSLRGMGSTIYF. For the CDR3, the DNA is TGTGCCAGCAGCTTAAGAGGAATGGGGAGCACCATATATTTT.

The chain has TRBV7-2 and TRBJ1-2; no reliable D call. V lost 4 bases to trimming and J lost 4 bases, with 16 bases between them. CDR1 and CDR2 from the germline V gene are SGHTA and FQGNSA. The CDR3 is made up of 15 amino acids. CDR3 sequence: CASSSGRPDLYGYTF. The CDR3 DNA reads TGTGCCAGCAGCTCGGGCAGGCCTGATCTCTATGGCTACACCTTC.

The chain carries TRBV14 and TRBJ2-7; D is unresolved. The CDR3 contains 12 residues. V lost 1 base to trimming and J lost 2 bases, with 3 bases between them. Per the germline V gene, CDR1 is SGHDN and CDR2 is FVKESK. CDR3: CASSQVTYEQYF. CDR3 DNA: TGTGCCAGCAGCCAAGTCACCTACGAGCAGTACTTC.

The chain recombines TRBV28 with TRBJ1-3; D uncertain. V was clipped by 1 base and J by 1 base, with 11 bases between them. The germline V gene encodes CDR1 MDHEN and CDR2 SYDVKM. The CDR3 length is 16 residues. The CDR3 here is CASSLSLTSSGNTIYF. The CDR3 DNA reads as TGTGCCAGCAGTTTATCCCTCACAAGTTCTGGAAACACCATATATTTT. Drawing the rest from reference TRBV28 and TRBJ1-3, the complete variable domain is DVKVTQSSRYLVKRTGEKVFLECVQDMDHENMFWYRQDPGLGLRLIYFSYDVKMKEKGDIPEGYSVSREKKERFSLILESASTNQTSMYLCASSLSLTSSGNTIYFGEGSWLTVV.

V is TRBV18 and J is TRBJ1-6, with 7 bases lining up with TRBD1. There are 14 residues in the CDR3. Looked up from germline, CDR1 is KGHSH and CDR2 is LQKENI. J lost 7 bases, V lost 3 bases, and 3 bases had no gene match. The CDR3 here is CASSPQGGNSPLHF. The CDR3 DNA is TGTGCCAGCTCACCTCAGGGGGGGAATTCACCCCTCCACTTT.

This clone has just one count. V gene TRBV12-5 combines with J gene TRBJ2-1; D could derive from TRBD1 or TRBD2 (5 bases each). V lost 5 bases and J lost 7, with 6 bases in between. The CDR3 consists of 11 residues. Per the germline V gene, CDR1 is LGHNT and CDR2 is FRNRAP. CDR3 protein: CASGEGNEQFF. CDR3 DNA sequence: TGTGCTAGTGGTGAGGGGAATGAGCAGTTCTTC.

CDR3 in DNA: TGTGCCAGCAGCTTTAGCGCCTCCTACGAGCAGTACTTC. Translation: CASSFSASYEQYF. This rearrangement joins TRBV7-2 to TRBJ2-7; D possibly corresponds to TRBD2 (5 bases). The CDR3 is made up of 13 amino acids. CDR1 is SGHTA, CDR2 FQGNSA, per germline. The V end was cut by 3 bases, the J end by 0 bases, with 6 bases between.

The chain links TRBV7-9 to TRBJ1-1; 7 bases fit TRBD1. This CDR3 is 14 amino acids long. With 0 bases clipped from V and 4 bases from J, the junction kept 2 bases outside the gene matches. Germline CDR1 SEHNR, CDR2 FQNEAQ (reference sequence). Here the CDR3 DNA reads TGTGCCAGCAGCTTAGCCAGGGGGAGCACTGAAGCTTTCTTT. Protein: CASSLARGSTEAFF.

The chain combines TRBV5-1 with TRBJ2-7; a weak D match, TRBD1 (6 bases). Germline V lookup: CDR1 SGHRS, CDR2 YFSETQ. V dropped 4 bases and J dropped 7 bases, with 18 bases sitting between them. The CDR3 runs to 14 residues. The DNA for the CDR3 is TGCGCCAGCAGCCCCCAGACTGATAGGGGGGAGCAGTACTTC. Amino acids: CASSPQTDRGEQYF.

This clone showed up just once. The chain joins TRBV4-2 to TRBJ2-7; TRBD1 is a possible D gene (6 bases). The CDR3 runs to 13 residues. The ends were cut back, 6 bases at V and 1 base at J, with 10 bases in the middle. CDR1 and CDR2 from the germline V gene are LGHNA and YNFKEQ. CDR3 protein: CASSPTGSYEQYF. CDR3 DNA sequence: TGTGCCAGCAGTCCAACAGGGTCCTACGAGCAGTACTTC.

DNA of the CDR3: TGCGCCAGCAGTGAGTCCCGCCGAACTAGCGGATCCTACGAGCAGTACTTC. This encodes CASSESRRTSGSYEQYF. The V call is TRBV10-2, the J call TRBJ2-7; 8 bases are shared with TRBD2. There are 17 residues in the CDR3. V was pared by 0 bases and J by 1 base, with 8 bases of the junction left unmatched. The germline V gene has CDR1 WSHSY and CDR2 SAAADI.

V gene TRBV7-3 combines with J gene TRBJ2-1; unclear D gene. The CDR3 is made up of 16 amino acids. Germline V gene data show CDR1 as SGHTA and CDR2 as FQGTGA. Trimming took off 1 base at V and 4 bases at J, with 14 bases between the two ends. As DNA, the CDR3 is TGTGCCAGCAGCTTAATCCCGAACTCGCCTTACAATGAGCAGTTCTTC. Encoded protein: CASSLIPNSPYNEQFF.

CDR3 DNA: TGTGCCAGCAGATACACCGGGGAGCTGTTTTTT. Translated: CASRYTGELFF. This chain uses TRBV6-5 with TRBJ2-2; D remains unclear. This CDR3 has 11 amino acids. V was cut by 6 bases and J by 3 bases, with 2 bases left in between. CDR1 is MNHEY, CDR2 SVGAGI, per germline.

The gene calls are TRBV7-9 and TRBJ2-1; 8 bases align to TRBD2. Germline assignment: CDR1 SEHNR and CDR2 FQNEAQ (reference sequence). Trimming removed 4 bases from V and 1 base from J; junction bases left unmatched: 6. The CDR3 totals 16 residues. CDR3 amino acids: CASSSVVAGSYNEQFF. DNA of the CDR3: TGTGCCAGCAGCTCGGTGGTAGCGGGATCCTACAATGAGCAGTTCTTC.

The genes are TRBV5-1 and TRBJ2-4; 10 positions agree with TRBD2. J was trimmed by 1 base and V by 5 bases; bases with no gene match: 9. Per germline, CDR1 SGHRS and CDR2 YFSETQ. The CDR3 covers 17 residues. The CDR3, as DNA: TGCGCCAGCAGTATCCTAGCGGGAGCCTTGGCCAAAAACATTCAGTACTTC. Amino acids: CASSILAGALAKNIQYF. Together with reference TRBV5-1 and TRBJ2-4, the CDR3 gives the full variable domain: KAGVTQTPRYLIKTRGQQVTLSCSPISGHRSVSWYQQTPGQGLQFLFEYFSETQRNKGNFPGRFSGRQFSNSRSEMNVSTLELGDSALYLCASSILAGALAKNIQYFGAGTRLSVL.

The gene calls are TRBV27 and TRBJ1-1; 8 positions match TRBD1. V gave up 1 base and J gave up 1 base; unmatched junction bases: 5. This CDR3 comprises 16 residues. The V gene's germline CDR1 is MNHEY and CDR2 SMNVEV (reference sequence). The CDR3 loop reads CASSLWGTGGNTEAFF. For the CDR3, the DNA is TGTGCCAGCAGTTTATGGGGGACAGGAGGGAACACTGAAGCTTTCTTT.